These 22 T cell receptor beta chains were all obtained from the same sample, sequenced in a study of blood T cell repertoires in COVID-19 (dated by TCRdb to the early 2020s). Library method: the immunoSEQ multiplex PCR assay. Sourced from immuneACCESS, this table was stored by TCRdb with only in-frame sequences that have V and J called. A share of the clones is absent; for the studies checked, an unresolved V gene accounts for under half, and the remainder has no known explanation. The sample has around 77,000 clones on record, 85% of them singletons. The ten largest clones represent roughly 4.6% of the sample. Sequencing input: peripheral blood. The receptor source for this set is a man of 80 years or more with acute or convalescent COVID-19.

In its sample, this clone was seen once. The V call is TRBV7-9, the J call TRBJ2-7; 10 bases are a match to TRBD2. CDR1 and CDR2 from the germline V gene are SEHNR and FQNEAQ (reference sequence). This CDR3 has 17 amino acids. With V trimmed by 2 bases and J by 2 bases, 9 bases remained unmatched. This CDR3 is CASSLNYGTSGTYEQYF. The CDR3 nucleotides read TGTGCCAGCAGCTTAAATTATGGTACTAGCGGGACCTACGAGCAGTACTTC.

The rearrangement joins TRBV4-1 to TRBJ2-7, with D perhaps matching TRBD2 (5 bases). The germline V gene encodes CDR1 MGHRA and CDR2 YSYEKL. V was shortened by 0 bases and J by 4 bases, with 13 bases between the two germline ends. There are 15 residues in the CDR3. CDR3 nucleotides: TGCGCCAGCAGCCAAGATGCGGGCAGTGAGTACGAGCAGTACTTC. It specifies CASSQDAGSEYEQYF.

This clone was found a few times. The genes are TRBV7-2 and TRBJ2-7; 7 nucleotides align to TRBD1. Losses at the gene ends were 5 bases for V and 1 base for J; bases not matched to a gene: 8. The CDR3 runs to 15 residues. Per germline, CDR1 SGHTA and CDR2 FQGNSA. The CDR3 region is CASSPDRDRSYEQYF. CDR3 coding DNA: TGTGCCAGCAGCCCCGACAGGGATAGATCCTACGAGCAGTACTTC.

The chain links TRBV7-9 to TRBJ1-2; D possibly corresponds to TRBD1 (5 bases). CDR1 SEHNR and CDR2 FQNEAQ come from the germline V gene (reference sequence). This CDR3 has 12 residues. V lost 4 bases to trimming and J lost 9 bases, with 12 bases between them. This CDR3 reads CASSSGKGSYTF. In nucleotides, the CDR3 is TGTGCCAGCAGCTCAGGGAAAGGAAGCTACACCTTC.

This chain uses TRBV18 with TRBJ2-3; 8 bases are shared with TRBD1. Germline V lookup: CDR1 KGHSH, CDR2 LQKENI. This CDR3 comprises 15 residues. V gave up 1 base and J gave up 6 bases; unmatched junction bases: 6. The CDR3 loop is CASSPLGQATDTQYF. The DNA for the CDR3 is TGTGCCAGCTCACCACTGGGACAGGCGACCGATACGCAGTATTTT.

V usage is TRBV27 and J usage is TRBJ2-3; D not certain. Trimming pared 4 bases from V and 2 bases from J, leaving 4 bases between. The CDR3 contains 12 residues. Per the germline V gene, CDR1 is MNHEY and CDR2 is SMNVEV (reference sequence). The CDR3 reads CASSSVTDTQYF. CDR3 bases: TGTGCCAGCAGTTCTGTCACAGATACGCAGTATTTT.

The CDR3 spells CASSLVSSVEKQYF. The CDR3 DNA is TGTGCCAGCAGCTTAGTAAGTTCGGTCGAGAAGCAGTACTTC. The chain carries TRBV7-2 and TRBJ2-7, with D unresolved. The CDR3 is made up of 14 amino acids. The germline V gene encodes CDR1 SGHTA and CDR2 FQGNSA. Trimming took 1 base from V and 8 from J, leaving 15 bases between them.

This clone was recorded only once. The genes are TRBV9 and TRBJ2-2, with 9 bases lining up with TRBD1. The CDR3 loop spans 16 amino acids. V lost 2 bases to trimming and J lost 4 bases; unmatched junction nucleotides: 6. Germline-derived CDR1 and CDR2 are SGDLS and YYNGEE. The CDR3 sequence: CASSVGQGGRTGELFF. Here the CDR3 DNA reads TGTGCCAGCAGCGTGGGACAGGGAGGGCGCACCGGGGAGCTGTTTTTT.

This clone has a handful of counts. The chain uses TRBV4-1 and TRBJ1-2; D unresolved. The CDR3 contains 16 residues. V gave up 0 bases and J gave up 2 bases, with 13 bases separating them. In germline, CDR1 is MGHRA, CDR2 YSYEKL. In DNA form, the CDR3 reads TGCGCCAGCAGCCAAGATCTCGCAGGTCAGAACTATGGCTACACCTTC. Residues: CASSQDLAGQNYGYTF.

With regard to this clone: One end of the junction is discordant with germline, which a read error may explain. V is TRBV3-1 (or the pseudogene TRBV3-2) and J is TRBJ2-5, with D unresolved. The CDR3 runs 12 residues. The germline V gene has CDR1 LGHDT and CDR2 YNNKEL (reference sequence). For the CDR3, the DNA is TGTGCCAGCAGCCAAGACCAGGAGACCCAGTACTTC. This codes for CASSQDQETQYF.

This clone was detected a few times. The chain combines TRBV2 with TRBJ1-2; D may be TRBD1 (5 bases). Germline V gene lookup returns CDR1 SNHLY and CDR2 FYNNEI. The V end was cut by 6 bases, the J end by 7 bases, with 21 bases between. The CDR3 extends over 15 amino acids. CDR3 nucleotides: TGTGCCAGCAGACAGGCCTATAACTTATTCGGTGGCTACACCTTC. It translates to CASRQAYNLFGGYTF.

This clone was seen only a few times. The CDR3 here is CASSPVTRLPGQGNTGELFF. CDR3 nucleotides: TGTGCCAGCAGCCCCGTGACTAGGCTTCCGGGACAGGGGAACACCGGGGAGCTGTTTTTT. The rearrangement links TRBV7-3 to TRBJ2-2, with 9 nucleotides matching TRBD1. V shed 5 bases, J shed 1 base, and the junction held 17 bases outside the gene matches. Looked up from germline, CDR1 is SGHTA and CDR2 is FQGTGA. The CDR3 runs to 20 residues.

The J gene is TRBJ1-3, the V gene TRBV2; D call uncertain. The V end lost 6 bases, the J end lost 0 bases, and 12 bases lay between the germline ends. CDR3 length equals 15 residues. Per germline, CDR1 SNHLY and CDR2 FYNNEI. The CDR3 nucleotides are TGTGCCAGCAGCAAAAACCCGAGCTCTGGAAACACCATATATTTT. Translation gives CASSKNPSSGNTIYF.

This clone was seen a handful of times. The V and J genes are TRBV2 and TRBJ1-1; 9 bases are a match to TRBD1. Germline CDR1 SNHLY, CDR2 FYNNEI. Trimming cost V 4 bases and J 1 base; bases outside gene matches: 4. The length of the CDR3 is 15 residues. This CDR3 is CASSAYRGPNTEAFF. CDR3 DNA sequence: TGTGCCAGCAGTGCCTACAGGGGGCCGAACACTGAAGCTTTCTTT.

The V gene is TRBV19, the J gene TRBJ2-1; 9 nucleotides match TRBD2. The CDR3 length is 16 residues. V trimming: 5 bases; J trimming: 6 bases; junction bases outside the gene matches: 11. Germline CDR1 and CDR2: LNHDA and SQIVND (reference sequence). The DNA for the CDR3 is TGTGCCAGTAGTGCCCTTAGCGGGAGTACACCCAATGAGCAGTTCTTC. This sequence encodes CASSALSGSTPNEQFF.

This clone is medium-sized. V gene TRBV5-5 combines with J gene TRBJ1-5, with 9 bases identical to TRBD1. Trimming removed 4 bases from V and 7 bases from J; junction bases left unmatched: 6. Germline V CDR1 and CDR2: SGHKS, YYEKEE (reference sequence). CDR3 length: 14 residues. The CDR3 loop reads CASSLDRGGQPQHF. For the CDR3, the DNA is TGTGCCAGCAGCCTGGACAGGGGTGGACAGCCCCAGCATTTT.

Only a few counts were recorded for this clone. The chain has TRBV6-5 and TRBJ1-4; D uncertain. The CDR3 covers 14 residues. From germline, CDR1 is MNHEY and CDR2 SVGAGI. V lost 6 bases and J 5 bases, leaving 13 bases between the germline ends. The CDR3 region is CASRPTGRNEKLFF. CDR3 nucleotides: TGTGCCAGCAGGCCGACGGGTAGGAATGAAAAACTGTTTTTT.

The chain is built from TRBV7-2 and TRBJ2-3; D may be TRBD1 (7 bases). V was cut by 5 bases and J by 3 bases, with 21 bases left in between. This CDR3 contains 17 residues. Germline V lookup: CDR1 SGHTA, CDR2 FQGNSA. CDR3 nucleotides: TGTGCCAGCAGCACCCTCTTGACAGGGAGGAAAACAGATACGCAGTATTTT. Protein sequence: CASSTLLTGRKTDTQYF.

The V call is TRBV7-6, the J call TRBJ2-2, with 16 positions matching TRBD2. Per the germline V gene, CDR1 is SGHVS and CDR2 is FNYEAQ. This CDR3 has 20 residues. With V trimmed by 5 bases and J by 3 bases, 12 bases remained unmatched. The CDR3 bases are TGTGCCAGCAGCCCCCGTCCCGGGACTAGCGGGGGGGATCACACCGGGGAGCTGTTTTTT. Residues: CASSPRPGTSGGDHTGELFF.

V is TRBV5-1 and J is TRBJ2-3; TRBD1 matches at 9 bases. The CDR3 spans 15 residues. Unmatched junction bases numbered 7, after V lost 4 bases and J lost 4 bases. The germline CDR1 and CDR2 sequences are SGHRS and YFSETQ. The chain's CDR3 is CASSLGQGQADTQYF. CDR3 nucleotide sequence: TGCGCCAGCAGCCTAGGACAGGGGCAGGCAGATACGCAGTATTTT.

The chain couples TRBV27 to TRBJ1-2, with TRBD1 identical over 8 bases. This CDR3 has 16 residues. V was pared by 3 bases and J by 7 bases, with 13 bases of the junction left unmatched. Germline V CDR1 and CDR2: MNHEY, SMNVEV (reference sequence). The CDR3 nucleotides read TGTGCCAGCAGTTTGAGATGGGACAGGACGGCGGGTGGCTACACCTTC. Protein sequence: CASSLRWDRTAGGYTF.

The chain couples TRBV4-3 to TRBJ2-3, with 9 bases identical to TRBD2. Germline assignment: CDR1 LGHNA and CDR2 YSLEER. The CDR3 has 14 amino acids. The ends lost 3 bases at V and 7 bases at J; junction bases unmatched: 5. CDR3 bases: TGCGCCAGCAGCCAGGATAGCGGGAGTTATACGCAGTATTTT. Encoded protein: CASSQDSGSYTQYF.